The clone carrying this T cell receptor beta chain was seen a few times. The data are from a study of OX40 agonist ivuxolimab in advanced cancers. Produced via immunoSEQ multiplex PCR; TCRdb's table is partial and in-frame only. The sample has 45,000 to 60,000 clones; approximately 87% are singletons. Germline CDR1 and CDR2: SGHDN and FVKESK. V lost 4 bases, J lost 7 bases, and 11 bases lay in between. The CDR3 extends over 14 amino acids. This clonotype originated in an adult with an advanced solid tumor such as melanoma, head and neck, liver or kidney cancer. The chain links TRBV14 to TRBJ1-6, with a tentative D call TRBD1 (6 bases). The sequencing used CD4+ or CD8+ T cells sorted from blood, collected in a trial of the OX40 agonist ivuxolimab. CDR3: CASSPGTSNSPLHF. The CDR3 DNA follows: TGTGCCAGCAGCCCCGGGACATCAAATTCACCCCTCCACTTT.